This is a list of T cell receptor beta chains from one sample in a study of patients and donors after allogeneic stem cell transplantation. TCRdb independently ran MiXCR on the RT-PCR reads; one entry per CDR3 protein. The sample has 190,000 or so distinct CDR3 sequences, roughly 38% seen once. The specimen sequenced was blood, either unsorted or a sorted T cell fraction (not recorded which). Source of these receptors: a human donor who was either an allogeneic HSCT recipient or a stem cell or donor lymphocyte infusion donor (not recorded which). It is not recorded whose cells these are; they may come from a transplant donor. Each CDR3 is given with its conserved first and last residue. A D gene is named only where the DNA matches it firmly. Expanded clones are given a class, and other clones once, few, many or no size at all.

NA,TRBJ1-6,few,TRBV13,TGTGCCAGCAGCTTTGGACAGTTAAATTCACCCCTCCACTTT,CASSFGQLNSPLHF
NA,TRBJ2-5,NA,TRBV6-6,TGTGCCAGCAGTACAGATGCTAGACAAGAGACCCAGTACTTC,CASSTDARQETQYF
NA,TRBJ1-3,NA,TRBV2,TGTGCCAGCAGTGAGGCTCGAGGAAACACCATATATTTT,CASSEARGNTIYF
NA,TRBJ2-5,NA,TRBV12-3/TRBV12-4,TGTGCCAGCTGGGCGGGGCAATACCAAGAGACCCAGTACTTC,CASWAGQYQETQYF
TRBD1,TRBJ1-1,NA,TRBV5-1,TGCGCCAGTCATTCGGACAGGGAAGTGACTGAAGCTTTCTTT,CASHSDREVTEAFF
NA,TRBJ1-1,NA,TRBV20-1,TGCAGTGCCATCCAGCCCTACACTGAAGCTTTCTTT,CSAIQPYTEAFF
NA,TRBJ2-1,few,TRBV12-3/TRBV12-4,TGTGCCAGCAATTGGAGTGGGAATGAGCAGTTCTTC,CASNWSGNEQFF
TRBD1,TRBJ1-4,few,TRBV9,TGTGCCAGCAGCGTAGCGGACAGGGGAGGCGAAAAACTGTTTTTT,CASSVADRGGEKLFF
TRBD1,TRBJ2-7,NA,TRBV6-2/TRBV6-3,TGTGCCAGCAGTTACTCCCGGGACAGGATCAAGAAGTCCTACGAGCAGTACTTC,CASSYSRDRIKKSYEQYF
NA,TRBJ1-1,few,TRBV10-3,TGTGCCATCAAGGTGGCGGGATTGAACACTGAAGCTTTCTTT,CAIKVAGLNTEAFF
NA,TRBJ2-3,NA,TRBV5-1,TGCGCCAGCAGCCCGTTTACTAGCTTTGCCACAGATACGCAGTATTTT,CASSPFTSFATDTQYF
NA,TRBJ1-4,NA,TRBV27,TGTGCCAGCAGTTTAGGACAGTATGAAATACTGTTTTTT,CASSLGQYEILFF
NA,TRBJ2-1,NA,TRBV15,TGTGCCACCGGGGATAGGAACTACAATGAGCAGTTCTTC,CATGDRNYNEQFF
TRBD1,TRBJ1-5,few,TRBV12-3/TRBV12-4,TGTGCCAGCAGTGCACAGGGGGCCTTAGATCAGCCCCAGCATTTT,CASSAQGALDQPQHF
NA,TRBJ1-4,NA,TRBV20-1,TGCAGTGCTAGTTGGACTCCTAATGAAAAACTGTTTTTT,CSASWTPNEKLFF
TRBD2,TRBJ2-3,NA,TRBV3-1,TGTGCCAGCAGCCAAGGGACTAGAGATCCCACAGATACGCAGTATTTT,CASSQGTRDPTDTQYF
NA,TRBJ2-5,NA,TRBV5-1,TGCGCCAGCAGCAGATCACAAGAGACCCAGTACTTC,CASSRSQETQYF
NA,TRBJ1-5,NA,TRBV27,TGTGCCAGCAGTTTATCGTCGACGGTGAGCAATCAGCCCCAGCATTTT,CASSLSSTVSNQPQHF
NA,TRBJ2-1,few,TRBV10-3,TGTGCCATCAGTGAGATACGAGTTAGGGCGAATGAGCAGTTCTTC,CAISEIRVRANEQFF
NA,TRBJ1-5,NA,TRBV19,TGTGCCAGTAGTACTGCTACAAATCAGCCCCAGCATTTT,CASSTATNQPQHF
NA,TRBJ2-4,NA,TRBV18,TGTGCCAGCTCACCACAAGTCAGGGGGGCCGTAGCCAAAAACATTCAGTACTTC,CASSPQVRGAVAKNIQYF
NA,TRBJ2-1,NA,TRBV29-1,TGCAGCGTTGGTCGAAGTGAGCAGTTCTTC,CSVGRSEQFF
TRBD1,TRBJ2-5,NA,TRBV25-1,TGTGCCAGCAGTGACATTGACAGGGTGGAGACCCAGTACTTC,CASSDIDRVETQYF
NA,TRBJ2-1,NA,TRBV3-1,TGTGCCAGCAGCCAATACGCGAGGAATGAGCAGTTCTTC,CASSQYARNEQFF
NA,TRBJ2-7,NA,TRBV24-1,TGTGCCACCAGTGACCCCCCCCCAGACGAGCAGTACTTC,CATSDPPPDEQYF
NA,TRBJ2-5,NA,TRBV7-3,TGTGCCAGCAGCTTGGTCCACGAAGAGACCCAGTACTTC,CASSLVHEETQYF
TRBD1,TRBJ2-5,NA,TRBV7-2,TGTGCCAGCAGCTTAGTAAGGGCCGGGACAGGGTTGATAGAGACCCAGTACTTC,CASSLVRAGTGLIETQYF
NA,TRBJ1-6,NA,TRBV2,TGTGCCAGCAGTGAAGACGATTCACCCCTCCACTTT,CASSEDDSPLHF
TRBD1,TRBJ1-2,few,TRBV12-3/TRBV12-4,TGTGCCAGCAGTCCGCGGGACAGGAACTATGGCTACACCTTC,CASSPRDRNYGYTF
NA,TRBJ2-2,NA,TRBV12-3/TRBV12-4,TGTGCCAGCAGTTTGAGGCGGTACACCGGGGAGCTGTTTTTT,CASSLRRYTGELFF
NA,TRBJ1-4,few,TRBV5-1,TGCGCCAGCAGCTTGGCCGCAGAGGGGAGGGAAAAACTGTTTTTT,CASSLAAEGREKLFF
TRBD1,TRBJ1-2,NA,TRBV12-3/TRBV12-4,TGTGCCAGCACCAGGACAGGAGGGGATTACTATGGCTACACCTTC,CASTRTGGDYYGYTF
NA,TRBJ2-2,NA,TRBV12-3/TRBV12-4,TGTGCCAGCACCCTAACCCCCGGGGAGCTGTTTTTT,CASTLTPGELFF
NA,TRBJ2-6,few,TRBV10-3,TGTGCCATCAGGGACGTAGAGTCCGGGGCCAACGTCCTGACTTTC,CAIRDVESGANVLTF
NA,TRBJ1-5,NA,TRBV4-3,TGCGCCAGCAGCCAAGAACAGGGACCTCAGCCCCAGCATTTT,CASSQEQGPQPQHF
NA,TRBJ2-1,once,TRBV27,TGTGCCAGCAGTTTGTCGAGGGACCTGTTCTACAATGAGCAGTTCTTC,CASSLSRDLFYNEQFF
NA,TRBJ2-1,NA,TRBV6-6,TGTGCCAGCATCCACTCGGGGCCTCGTCCTGAGCAGTTCTTC,CASIHSGPRPEQFF
NA,TRBJ2-3,NA,TRBV24-1,TGTGCCACCTCGACAGGAGATACGCAGTATTTT,CATSTGDTQYF
NA,TRBJ1-5,NA,TRBV6-1,TGTGCCAGCAGTGACCTGCTTCGAGGGAATCAGCCCCAGCATTTT,CASSDLLRGNQPQHF
NA,TRBJ1-2,many,TRBV6-5,TGTGCCACCTGGGTAGCTAACTATGGCTACACCTTC,CATWVANYGYTF
NA,TRBJ1-4,NA,TRBV27,TGTGCCAGCAGGCAGGCAGGGTTTCATGAAAAACTGTTTTTT,CASRQAGFHEKLFF
TRBD1,TRBJ1-6,NA,TRBV2,TGTGCCAGCTCCGGGACAGCCTCTTCACCCCTCCACTTT,CASSGTASSPLHF
NA,TRBJ1-5,few,TRBV20-1,TGCAGTGCCACGAAGACCGGGGAGAATCAGCCCCAGCATTTT,CSATKTGENQPQHF
NA,TRBJ1-1,NA,TRBV28,TGTGCCAGCAGTTTGTCGGGGACTAAGTCTGAAGCTTTCTTT,CASSLSGTKSEAFF
TRBD1,TRBJ2-7,NA,TRBV28,TGTGCCAGCAGTTCCGGGACAGGGGGCCCCTACGAGCAGTACTTC,CASSSGTGGPYEQYF
TRBD1,TRBJ2-3,few,TRBV7-9,TGTGCCAGCAGCCCCGGACAGGGGGCAGATACGCAGTATTTT,CASSPGQGADTQYF
NA,TRBJ1-3,few,TRBV2,TGTGCCAGCAGTGAAGCGGCTACCGGGACACTGGGTGGAAGAAACACCATATATTTT,CASSEAATGTLGGRNTIYF
NA,TRBJ1-2,NA,TRBV10-2,TGCGCCAGCAGTGAGACTCTCCGCTATGGCTACACCTTC,CASSETLRYGYTF
NA,TRBJ1-5,few,TRBV4-3,TGCGCCAGCAGCCGCTTAGGGAACAATCAGCCCCAGCATTTT,CASSRLGNNQPQHF
TRBD1,TRBJ1-3,few,TRBV7-9,TGTGCCAGCAGCAAGATACAGGGGGCAACTGGAAACACCATATATTTT,CASSKIQGATGNTIYF
NA,TRBJ1-1,few,TRBV12-3/TRBV12-4,TGTGCCAGCCGCAATTCACAGGCCAACACTGAAGCTTTCTTT,CASRNSQANTEAFF
NA,TRBJ1-2,NA,TRBV28,TGTGCCAGCAATTTGGGGACTAACTATGGCTACACCTTC,CASNLGTNYGYTF
NA,TRBJ1-2,NA,TRBV29-1,TGCAGCGTTGCCCCCCGACAGGCTAACTATAGCTACACCTTC,CSVAPRQANYSYTF
NA,TRBJ2-4,NA,TRBV5-5,TGTGCCAGCAGCTTAATCCCGTCGGCCGCTCAAAACATTCAGTACTTC,CASSLIPSAAQNIQYF
TRBD1,TRBJ1-6,NA,TRBV27,TGTGCCAGCAGGACAGGGGAGTATAATTCACCCCTCCACTTT,CASRTGEYNSPLHF
NA,TRBJ2-1,NA,TRBV19,TGTGCCAGTAGTATGCAGGGAAGCTCCTACAATGAGCAGTTCTTC,CASSMQGSSYNEQFF
NA,TRBJ2-7,NA,TRBV12-3/TRBV12-4,TGTGCCAGCAGCACGGGGGGCGGGGCCCCGGACGAGCAGTACTTC,CASSTGGGAPDEQYF
TRBD2,TRBJ2-5,NA,TRBV7-3,TGTGCCAGCAGCCCAATGGGGACTAGCGGGGGCGAGACCCAGTACTTC,CASSPMGTSGGETQYF
NA,TRBJ1-1,few,TRBV20-1,TGCAGTGCTAGAGATCTCGGGGCCAAGAACACTGAAGCTTTCTTT,CSARDLGAKNTEAFF